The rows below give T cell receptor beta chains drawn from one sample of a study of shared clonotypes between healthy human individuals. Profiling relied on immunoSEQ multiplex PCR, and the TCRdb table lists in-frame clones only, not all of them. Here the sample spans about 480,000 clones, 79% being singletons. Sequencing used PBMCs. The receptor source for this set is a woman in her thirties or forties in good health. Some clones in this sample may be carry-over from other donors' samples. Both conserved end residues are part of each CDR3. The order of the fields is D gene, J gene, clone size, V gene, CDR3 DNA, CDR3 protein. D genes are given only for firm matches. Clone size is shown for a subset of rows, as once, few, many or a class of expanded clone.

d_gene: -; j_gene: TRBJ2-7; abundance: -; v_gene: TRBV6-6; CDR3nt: TGTGCCACTACATCCCGGGACCTAAGCTCCTACGAGCAGTACTTC; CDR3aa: CATTSRDLSSYEQYF
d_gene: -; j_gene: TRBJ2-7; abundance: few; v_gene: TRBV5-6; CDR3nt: TGTGCCAGCAGCGTGATTAGCGTCTACGAGCAGTACTTC; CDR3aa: CASSVISVYEQYF
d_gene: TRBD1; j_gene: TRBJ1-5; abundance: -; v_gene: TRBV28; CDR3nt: TGTGCCAGCAGTTTAGGACAGGGGTCGTTCAATCAGCCCCAGCATTTT; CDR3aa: CASSLGQGSFNQPQHF
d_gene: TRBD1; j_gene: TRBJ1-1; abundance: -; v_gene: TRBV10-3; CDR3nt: TGTGCCATCAGTGGACAGGGGGGGCGCACTGAAGCTTTCTTT; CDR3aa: CAISGQGGRTEAFF
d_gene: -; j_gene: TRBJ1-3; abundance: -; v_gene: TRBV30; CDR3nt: TGTGCCCACGGCCCCATAGGGAACACCATATATTTT; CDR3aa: CAHGPIGNTIYF
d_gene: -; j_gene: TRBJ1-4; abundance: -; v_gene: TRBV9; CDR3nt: TGTGCCAGCAGCGTAGGATACGGTACAACTAATGAAAAACTGTTTTTT; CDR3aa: CASSVGYGTTNEKLFF
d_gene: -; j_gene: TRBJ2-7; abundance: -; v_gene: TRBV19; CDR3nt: TGTGCCAGTAGTGCCGCGTCGGACGGCTACGAGCAGTACTTC; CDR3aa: CASSAASDGYEQYF
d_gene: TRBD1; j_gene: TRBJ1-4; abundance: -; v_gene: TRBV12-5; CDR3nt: TGTGCTAGTGGTTTGGTACGAGTTCCGTGGGACAGGTCAAATGAAAAACTGTTTTTT; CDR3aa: CASGLVRVPWDRSNEKLFF
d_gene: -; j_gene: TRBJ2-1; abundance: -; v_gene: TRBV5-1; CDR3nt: TGCGCCAGCAGCAGTGGACGGAACAATGAGCAGTTCTTC; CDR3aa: CASSSGRNNEQFF
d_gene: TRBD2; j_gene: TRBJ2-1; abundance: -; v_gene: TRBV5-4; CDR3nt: TGTGCCAGCAGCACCGGGACTAGCGGGTACAATGAGCAGTTCTTC; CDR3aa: CASSTGTSGYNEQFF
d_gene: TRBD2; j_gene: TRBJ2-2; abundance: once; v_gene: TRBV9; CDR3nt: TGTGCCAGCAGCGCGGCGACTAGCGGGAGGGCCAAAACCGGGGAGCTGTTTTTT; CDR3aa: CASSAATSGRAKTGELFF
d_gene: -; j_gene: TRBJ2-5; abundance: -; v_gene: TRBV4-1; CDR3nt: TGCGCCAGCAGCCAAGGGAGCCGCCAAGAGACCCAGTACTTC; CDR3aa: CASSQGSRQETQYF
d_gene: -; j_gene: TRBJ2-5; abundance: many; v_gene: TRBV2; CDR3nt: TGTGCCAGCAGGGGGTCTAGCGCTGGATTTTCCCAGTACTTC; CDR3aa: CASRGSSAGFSQYF
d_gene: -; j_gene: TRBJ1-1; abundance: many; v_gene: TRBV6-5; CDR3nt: TGTGCCAGCAGCCCCGGTCGGTTCACTGAAGCTTTCTTT; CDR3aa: CASSPGRFTEAFF
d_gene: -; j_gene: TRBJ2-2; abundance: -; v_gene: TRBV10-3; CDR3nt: TGTGCCATCAGTGACGGATCGAACACCGGGGAGCTGTTTTTT; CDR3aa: CAISDGSNTGELFF
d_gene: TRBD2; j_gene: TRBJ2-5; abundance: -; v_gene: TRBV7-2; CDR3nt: TGTGCCAGCAGCTCTAACCCGGGACTAGCGGGGACAAAAGAGACCCAGTACTTC; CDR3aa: CASSSNPGLAGTKETQYF
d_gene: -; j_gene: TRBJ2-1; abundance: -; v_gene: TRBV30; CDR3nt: TGTGCCTGGTCACAGGCAAGCTCCTACAATGAGCAGTTCTTC; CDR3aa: CAWSQASSYNEQFF
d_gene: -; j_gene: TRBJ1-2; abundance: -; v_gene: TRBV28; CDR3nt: TGTGCCAGCACCCCCTTCGGAAGAAACTATGGCTACACCTTC; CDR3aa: CASTPFGRNYGYTF
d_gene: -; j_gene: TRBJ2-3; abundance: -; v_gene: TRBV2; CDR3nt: TGTGCCAGCAGGCCAGACGGGAGAGAGGCAGATACGCAGTATTTT; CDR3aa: CASRPDGREADTQYF
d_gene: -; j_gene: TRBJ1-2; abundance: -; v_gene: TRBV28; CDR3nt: TGTGCCAGCAGTTTGTCTCTTGGCTACACCTTC; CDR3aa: CASSLSLGYTF
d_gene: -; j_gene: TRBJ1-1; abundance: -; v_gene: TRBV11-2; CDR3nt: TGTGCCAGCAGCTTACAAGGAAACACTGAAGCTTTCTTT; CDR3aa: CASSLQGNTEAFF
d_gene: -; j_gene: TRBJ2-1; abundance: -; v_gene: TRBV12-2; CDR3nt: TGTGCAAGTCGCTCCCCCATAGCGGGAGTGAACTACAATGAGCAGTTCTTC; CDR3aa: CASRSPIAGVNYNEQFF
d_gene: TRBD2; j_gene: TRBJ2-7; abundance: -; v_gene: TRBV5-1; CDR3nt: TGCGCCAGCAGCTTTAATCTGAAATCTTTAGCGGGAGTTATCTACGAGCAGTACTTC; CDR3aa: CASSFNLKSLAGVIYEQYF
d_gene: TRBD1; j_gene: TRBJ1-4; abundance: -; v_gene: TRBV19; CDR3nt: TGTGCCAGTAGATACAGGGGAAGCACTAATGAAAAACTGTTTTTT; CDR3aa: CASRYRGSTNEKLFF
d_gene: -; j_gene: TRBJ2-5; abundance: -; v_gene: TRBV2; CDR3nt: TGTGCCAGCAGCCGGACCTACCAAGGGACCCAGTACTTC; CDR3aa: CASSRTYQGTQYF
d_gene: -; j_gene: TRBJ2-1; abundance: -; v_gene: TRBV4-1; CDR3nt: TGCGCCAGCAGCCGTTCGGGGTCCGGGAGCGTCTCCTACAATGAGCAGTTCTTC; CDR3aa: CASSRSGSGSVSYNEQFF
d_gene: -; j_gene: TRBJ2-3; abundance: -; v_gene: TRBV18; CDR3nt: TGTGCCAGCTCACTCGGAGCTAGCACAGATACGCAGTATTTT; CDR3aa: CASSLGASTDTQYF